The 5 T cell receptor beta chains in this list originate from one sample, sequenced in a study of blood T cell repertoires in COVID-19. Assay used: immunoSEQ multiplex PCR; TCRdb lists only in-frame clones, some missing. The data hold around 450,000 clones, with about 90% observed a single time. The sequenced sample was PBMCs or T cells enriched from blood (not recorded which). These TCRs come from a woman between 18 and 29 years old who had recovered from COVID-19.

V usage is TRBV30 and J usage is TRBJ1-3; 7 bases align to TRBD1. After removal of 8 bases from V and 0 bases from J, the junction contained 13 bases not matched to a gene. There are 16 residues in the CDR3. The germline V gene encodes CDR1 GTSNPN and CDR2 SVGIG (reference sequence). CDR3 DNA sequence: TGTGCCCGTCAGGGCTGGGACAGATTCTCTGGAAACACCATATATTTT. Translation: CARQGWDRFSGNTIYF. The full variable domain, in which reference TRBV30 and TRBJ1-3 provide the parts outside the CDR3, is SQTIHQWPATLVQPVGSPLSLECTVEGTSNPNLYWYRQAAGRGLQLLFYSVGIGQISSEVPQNLSASRPQDRQFILSSKKLLLSDSGFYLCARQGWDRFSGNTIYFGEGSWLTVV.

J is TRBJ1-3 and V is TRBV5-5; D gene unclear. The CDR3 contains 16 residues. Germline V gene data show CDR1 as SGHKS and CDR2 as YYEKEE (reference sequence). V shed 6 bases and J shed 4 bases, with 20 bases lying between them. CDR3 amino acids: CASTPSYQVEGNTIYF. CDR3 nucleotides: TGTGCCAGCACCCCAAGCTATCAGGTGGAAGGAAACACCATATATTTT.

The rearrangement uses TRBV19 and TRBJ1-6; D remains unclear. CDR3 length: 14 amino acids. Per germline, CDR1 LNHDA and CDR2 SQIVND (reference sequence). V was shortened by 6 bases and J by 6 bases, with 12 bases between the two germline ends. CDR3 nucleotide sequence: TGTGCCAGTAGGGATGACATTCTTAATTCACCCCTCCACTTT. Protein: CASRDDILNSPLHF. The full variable domain, completed using reference TRBV19 and TRBJ1-6, is DGGITQSPKYLFRKEGQNVTLSCEQNLNHDAMYWYRQDPGQGLRLIYYSQIVNDFQKGDIAEGYSVSREKKESFPLTVTSAQKNPTAFYLCASRDDILNSPLHFGNGTRLTVT.

This chain connects TRBV14 to TRBJ2-7, with 9 positions matching TRBD1. This CDR3 is built from 14 residues. The germline CDR1 and CDR2 sequences are SGHDN and FVKESK. V lost 6 bases to trimming and J lost 6 bases; unmatched junction nucleotides: 9. The CDR3 DNA sequence: TGTGCCAGCAGACAACAGGGGGCGTTTGCCGAGCAGTACTTC. Translating gives CASRQQGAFAEQYF.

Only a few counts were recorded for this clone. Here the CDR3 reads CASSVLTGGGSTEAFF. CDR3 DNA sequence: TGTGCCAGCAGTGTTTTAACAGGGGGGGGGAGCACTGAAGCTTTCTTT. The chain couples TRBV2 to TRBJ1-1; 8 bases agree with TRBD1. The CDR3 contains 16 residues. The trim removed 4 bases at V and 4 bases at J, leaving 11 bases unmatched. Germline loops: CDR1 SNHLY, CDR2 FYNNEI.